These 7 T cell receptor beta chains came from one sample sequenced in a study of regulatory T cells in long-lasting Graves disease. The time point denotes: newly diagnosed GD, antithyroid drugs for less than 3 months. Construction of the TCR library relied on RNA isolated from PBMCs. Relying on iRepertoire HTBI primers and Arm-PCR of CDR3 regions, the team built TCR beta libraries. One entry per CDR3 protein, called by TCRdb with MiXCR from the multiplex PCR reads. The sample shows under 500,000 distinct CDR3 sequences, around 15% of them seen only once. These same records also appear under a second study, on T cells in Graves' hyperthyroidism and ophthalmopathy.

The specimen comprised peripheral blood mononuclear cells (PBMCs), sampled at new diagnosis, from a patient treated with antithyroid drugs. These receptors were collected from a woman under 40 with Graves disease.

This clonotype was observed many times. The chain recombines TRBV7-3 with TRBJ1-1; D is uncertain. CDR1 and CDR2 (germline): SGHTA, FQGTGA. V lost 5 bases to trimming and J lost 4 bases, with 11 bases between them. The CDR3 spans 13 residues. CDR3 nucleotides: TGTGCCAGCAGCCCCGGGATGGCCACTGAAGCTTTCTTT. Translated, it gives CASSPGMATEAFF. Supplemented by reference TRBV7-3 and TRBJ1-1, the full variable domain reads GAGVSQTPSNKVTEKGKYVELRCDPISGHTALYWYRQSLGQGPEFLIYFQGTGAADDSGLPNDRFFAVRPEGSVSTLKIQRTERGDSAVYLCASSPGMATEAFFGQGTRLTVV.

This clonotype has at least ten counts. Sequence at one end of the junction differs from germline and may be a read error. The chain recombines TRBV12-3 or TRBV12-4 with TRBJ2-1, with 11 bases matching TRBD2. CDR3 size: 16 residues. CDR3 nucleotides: TGTGCCAGCAGTCCCGGACTAGCGGGCAGGGTGTATGAACAGTTCTTC. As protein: CASSPGLAGRVYEQFF.

The CDR3 DNA reads as TGTGCCAGTAGTATGGGCCCCCCCGGGTTGAATCAGCCCCAGCATTTT. Amino acids: CASSMGPPGLNQPQHF. The V gene is TRBV19, the J gene TRBJ1-5; D not resolved. In germline, CDR1 is LNHDA, CDR2 SQIVND (reference sequence). This CDR3 region has 16 residues. Trimming left V 3 bases short and J 4 bases short, with 16 bases between.

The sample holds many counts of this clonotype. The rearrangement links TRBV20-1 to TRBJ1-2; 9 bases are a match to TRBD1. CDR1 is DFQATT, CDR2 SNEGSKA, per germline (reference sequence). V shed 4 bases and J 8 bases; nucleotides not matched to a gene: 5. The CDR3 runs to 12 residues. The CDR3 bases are TGCAGTGCTACGGGACAGGGTTACGGCTACACCTTC. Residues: CSATGQGYGYTF.

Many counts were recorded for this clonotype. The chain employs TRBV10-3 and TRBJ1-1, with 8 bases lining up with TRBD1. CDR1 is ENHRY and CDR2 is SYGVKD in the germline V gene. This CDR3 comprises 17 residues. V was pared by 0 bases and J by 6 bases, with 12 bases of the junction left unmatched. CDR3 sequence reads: CAISESYGGDRRSEAFF. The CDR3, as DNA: TGTGCCATCAGTGAGTCTTACGGTGGGGACAGGAGATCTGAAGCTTTCTTT.

CDR3: CASSSTERTGPEQYF. The CDR3 DNA reads as TGTGCCAGCAGCTCCACGGAGCGGACAGGGCCGGAGCAGTACTTC. This chain joins TRBV7-9 and TRBJ2-7; 8 bases are shared with TRBD1. The V gene's germline CDR1 is SEHNR and CDR2 FQNEAQ (reference sequence). The junction had 12 bases not matched to a gene; V was cut back by 4 bases and J by 7 bases. The CDR3 runs 15 residues.

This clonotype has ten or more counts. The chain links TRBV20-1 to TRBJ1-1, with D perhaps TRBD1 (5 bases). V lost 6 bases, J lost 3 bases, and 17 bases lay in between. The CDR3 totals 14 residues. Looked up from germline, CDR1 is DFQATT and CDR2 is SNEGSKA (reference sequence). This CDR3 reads CSAKGPGRDTEAFF. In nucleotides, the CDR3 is TGCAGTGCCAAGGGCCCAGGGAGGGACACTGAAGCTTTCTTT.